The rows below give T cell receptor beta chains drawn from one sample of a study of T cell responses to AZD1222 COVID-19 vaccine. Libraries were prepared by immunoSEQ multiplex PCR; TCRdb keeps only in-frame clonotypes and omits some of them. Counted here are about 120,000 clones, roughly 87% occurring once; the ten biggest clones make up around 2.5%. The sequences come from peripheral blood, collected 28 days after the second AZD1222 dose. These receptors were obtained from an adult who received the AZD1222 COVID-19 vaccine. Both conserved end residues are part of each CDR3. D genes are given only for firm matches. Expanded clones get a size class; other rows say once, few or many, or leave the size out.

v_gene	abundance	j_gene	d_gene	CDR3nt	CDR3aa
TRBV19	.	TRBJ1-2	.	TGTGCCAGTAGTACGGACGCAGGGCGGGTTTTTGGCTACACCTTC	CASSTDAGRVFGYTF
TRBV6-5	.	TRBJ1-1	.	TGTGCCAGCAGTCCCCCTCGCCCGAGCGCTGAAGCTTTCTTT	CASSPPRPSAEAFF
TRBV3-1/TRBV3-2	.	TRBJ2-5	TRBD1	TGTGCCAGCAGCCACAGGACAGGGGAGTACCAAGAGACCCAGTACTTC	CASSHRTGEYQETQYF
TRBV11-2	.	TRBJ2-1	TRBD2	TGTGCCAGCAGCTTAGATAGGGCCCTTTCTGCGGGGGTTTACAATGAGCAGTTCTTC	CASSLDRALSAGVYNEQFF
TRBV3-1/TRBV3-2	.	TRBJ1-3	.	TGTGCCAGCAGCCAAGCCGGGAGAAGCTCTGGAAACACCATATATTTT	CASSQAGRSSGNTIYF
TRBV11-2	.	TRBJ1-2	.	TGTGCCAGCAGCCGAGAGAGGGGCCATGGCTACACCTTC	CASSRERGHGYTF
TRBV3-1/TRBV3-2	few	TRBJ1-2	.	TGTGCCAGCAGCCCCCTTTCCACGGTTAACTATGGCTACACCTTC	CASSPLSTVNYGYTF
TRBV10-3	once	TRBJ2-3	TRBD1	TGTGCCATCAGCCCCGCCCCGGGACAGGGTACTAGCACAGATACGCAGTATTTT	CAISPAPGQGTSTDTQYF
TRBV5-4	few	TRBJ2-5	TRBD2	TGTGCCAGCAGCGCTCAATCCATAGCGGGGGGGCTTTGGGGCCAAGAGACCCAGTACTTC	CASSAQSIAGGLWGQETQYF
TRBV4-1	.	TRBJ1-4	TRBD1	TGCGCCAGCAGCCAAAAAGAGACAGGGATTAATGAAAAACTGTTTTTT	CASSQKETGINEKLFF
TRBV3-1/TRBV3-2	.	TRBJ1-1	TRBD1	TGTGCCAGCAGCCAAAACAGGGGCACTGAAGCTTTCTTT	CASSQNRGTEAFF
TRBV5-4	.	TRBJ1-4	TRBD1	TGTGCCAGCAGCTTGCTGCCAGGGGGTGTTGAAAAACTGTTTTTT	CASSLLPGGVEKLFF
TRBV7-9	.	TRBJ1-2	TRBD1	TGTGCCAGCAGCCCACAGGGGGCGTTAGCTAACTATGGCTACACCTTC	CASSPQGALANYGYTF
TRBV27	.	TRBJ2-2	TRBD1	TGTGCCAGCGGGCCCTCCGGGACAGCTAACACCGGGGAGCTGTTTTTT	CASGPSGTANTGELFF
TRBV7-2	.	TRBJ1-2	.	TGTGCCAGCAGCTTAGGACAGGATCCTCTCTATGGCTACACCTTC	CASSLGQDPLYGYTF
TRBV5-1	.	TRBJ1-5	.	TGCGCCAGCAGCTTGGGGGACAAAAATCAGCCCCAGCATTTT	CASSLGDKNQPQHF
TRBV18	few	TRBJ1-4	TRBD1	TGTGCCAGCTCACCCGGGACAGGGTCGGCTAATGAAAAACTGTTTTTT	CASSPGTGSANEKLFF
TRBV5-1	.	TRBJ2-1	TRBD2	TGCGCCAGCAGATGGGATAGCGGGGTTAGCTCCTACAATGAGCAGTTCTTC	CASRWDSGVSSYNEQFF
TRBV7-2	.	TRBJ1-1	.	TGTGCCAGCAGCTCTGAGGGGAGGTGGAACACTGAAGCTTTCTTT	CASSSEGRWNTEAFF
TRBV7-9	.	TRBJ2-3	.	TGTGCCAGCAGCGATAGGGCCGGGGGCCTTACAGATACGCAGTATTTT	CASSDRAGGLTDTQYF
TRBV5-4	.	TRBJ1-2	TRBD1	TGTGCCAGCAGCTTTGGGGGGACAGGGGACGGCTACACCTTC	CASSFGGTGDGYTF
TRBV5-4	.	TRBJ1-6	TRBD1	TGTGCCAGCAGCTCGGACAGGGGCTCACCCCTCCACTTT	CASSSDRGSPLHF
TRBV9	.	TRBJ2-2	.	TGTGCCAGCAGCGTCACAGGGTTGGCCGGGGAGCTGTTTTTT	CASSVTGLAGELFF
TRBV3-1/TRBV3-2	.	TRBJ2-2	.	TGTGCCAGCAGCCAAGCCCGGAGTACCGGGGAGCTGTTTTTT	CASSQARSTGELFF
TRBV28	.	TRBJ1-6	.	TGTGCCAGCAGTCCCCAGGATAGCTCCTATAATTCACCCCTCCACTTT	CASSPQDSSYNSPLHF
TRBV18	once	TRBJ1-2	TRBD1	TGTGCCAGCTCACCAGGTCGTGGGACAGCCTATGGCTACACCTTC	CASSPGRGTAYGYTF
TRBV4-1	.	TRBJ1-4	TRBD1	TGCGCCAGCCGATGGACAGGGAGGGCAACTAATGAAAAACTGTTTTTT	CASRWTGRATNEKLFF
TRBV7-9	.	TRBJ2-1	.	TGTGCCAGCAGCTTGTTTGGGGGGCAGTCCTACAATGAGCAGTTCTTC	CASSLFGGQSYNEQFF
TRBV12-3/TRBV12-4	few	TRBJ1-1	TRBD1	TGTGCCAGCAGCTCAGGACAGGGCGGGAAAGCTTTCTTT	CASSSGQGGKAFF
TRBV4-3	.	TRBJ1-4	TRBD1	TGCGCCAGCAGTCCAGGGGGCGCGAGGGGAGAAAAACTGTTTTTT	CASSPGGARGEKLFF
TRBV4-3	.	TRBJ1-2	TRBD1	TGCGCCAGCAGCCAAGGACAGGGGGCCGGGGGCTACACCTTC	CASSQGQGAGGYTF